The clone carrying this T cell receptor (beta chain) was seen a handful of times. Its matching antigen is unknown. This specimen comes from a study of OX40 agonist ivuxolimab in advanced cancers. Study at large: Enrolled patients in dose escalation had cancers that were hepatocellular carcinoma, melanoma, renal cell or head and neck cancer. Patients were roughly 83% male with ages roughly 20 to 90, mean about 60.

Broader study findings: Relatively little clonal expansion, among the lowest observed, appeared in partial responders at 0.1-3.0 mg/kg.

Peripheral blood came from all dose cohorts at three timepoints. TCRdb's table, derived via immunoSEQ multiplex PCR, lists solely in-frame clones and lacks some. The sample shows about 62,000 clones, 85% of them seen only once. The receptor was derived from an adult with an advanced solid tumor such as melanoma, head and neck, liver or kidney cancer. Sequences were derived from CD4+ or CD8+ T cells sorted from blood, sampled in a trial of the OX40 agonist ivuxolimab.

CDR3 nucleotide sequence: TGTGCCACCAGCATTGTTCCCCAAAATTCACCCCTCCACTTT. It encodes CATSIVPQNSPLHF. The chain employs TRBV15 and TRBJ1-6; D uncertain. The V gene lost 4 bases and the J gene lost 7 bases, with 11 bases spanning the gap. The length of the CDR3 is 14 residues. Germline V lookup: CDR1 LNHNV, CDR2 YYDKDF (reference sequence).